This is a list of T cell receptor beta chains from one sample in a study of shared clonotypes between healthy human individuals. The table came from immunoSEQ multiplex PCR; TCRdb's copy has only in-frame clones and leaves some out. Counted here are 2 million to 2.5 million clones, over 85% occurring once; the ten biggest clones make up around 0.13%. The source material was naive CD4+ T cells sorted from blood. All receptors come from a man aged 18 to 30 in good health. Both conserved end residues are part of each CDR3. D genes are given only for firm matches. Clone size, where shown, is once, few, many, or a class for clones that have expanded.

DNA: TGTGCCAGCAGTTTTTTGGACATCCCCAGGGGGATCTTC; CDR3: CASSFLDIPRGIF; J: TRBJ2-1; D: TRBD1; length: 13; size: .; V: TRBV6-1
DNA: TGTGCCAGCAGCCCTGATGGAGGGTCCACTGAAGCTTTCTTT; CDR3: CASSPDGGSTEAFF; J: TRBJ1-1; D: .; length: 14; size: .; V: TRBV5-4
DNA: TGCAGCGTTGGGGGAACTCCTGGGGCCAACGTCCTGACTTTC; CDR3: CSVGGTPGANVLTF; J: TRBJ2-6; D: .; length: 14; size: .; V: TRBV29-1
DNA: TGTGCCAGTAGGGACCAAACAGGGGTCTACGAGCAGTACTTC; CDR3: CASRDQTGVYEQYF; J: TRBJ2-7; D: TRBD1; length: 14; size: .; V: TRBV19
DNA: TGTGCCAGCAGTGAACGAGAGGGAGTCCCCACAGATACGCAGTATTTT; CDR3: CASSEREGVPTDTQYF; J: TRBJ2-3; D: .; length: 16; size: .; V: TRBV2
DNA: TGTGCCAGCAGCTTCTCAGGGTCAGAGACCCAGTACTTC; CDR3: CASSFSGSETQYF; J: TRBJ2-5; D: .; length: 13; size: .; V: TRBV5-4
DNA: TGTGCCAGCAGGACGTCAGGGGGCCTGAACACTGAAGCTTTCTTT; CDR3: CASRTSGGLNTEAFF; J: TRBJ1-1; D: TRBD1; length: 15; size: .; V: TRBV6-5
DNA: TGTGCCAGCAGCCGCGAGACAGGGACGATGAACACTGAAGCTTTCTTT; CDR3: CASSRETGTMNTEAFF; J: TRBJ1-1; D: TRBD1; length: 16; size: .; V: TRBV7-9
DNA: TGTGCCATCAGTGAGTCCAATTCACCCCTCCACTTT; CDR3: CAISESNSPLHF; J: TRBJ1-6; D: .; length: 12; size: .; V: TRBV10-3
DNA: TGTGCCAGCAGTTTAAAGGCAATGGTAACTAGCGGGTCGTCCTACGAGCAGTACTTC; CDR3: CASSLKAMVTSGSSYEQYF; J: TRBJ2-7; D: TRBD2; length: 19; size: .; V: TRBV27
DNA: TGTGCCAGCAGACTTACAGGGAATACGCAGTATTTT; CDR3: CASRLTGNTQYF; J: TRBJ2-3; D: .; length: 12; size: .; V: TRBV7-8
DNA: TGTGCCAGCAGGGGGGGATTGGTGAACGAGCAGTACTTC; CDR3: CASRGGLVNEQYF; J: TRBJ2-7; D: .; length: 13; size: .; V: TRBV25-1
DNA: TGTGCCAGCAGTTACTCTCGCTATGGCCAGTACTTC; CDR3: CASSYSRYGQYF; J: TRBJ2-7; D: .; length: 12; size: once; V: TRBV6-6
DNA: TGCGCCAGCAGCCAAGACGCTAGCGGGGGGGCTGATGAGCAGTTCTTC; CDR3: CASSQDASGGADEQFF; J: TRBJ2-1; D: TRBD2; length: 16; size: .; V: TRBV4-1
DNA: TGCGCCAGCAGCTCCCCCCGGACAGGGGGGGGAGGCTACACCTTC; CDR3: CASSSPRTGGGGYTF; J: TRBJ1-2; D: TRBD1; length: 15; size: once; V: TRBV5-1
DNA: TGTGCCAGCAGCTTAACAGGGGACTACGAGCAGTACTTC; CDR3: CASSLTGDYEQYF; J: TRBJ2-7; D: TRBD1; length: 13; size: .; V: TRBV7-2
DNA: TGTGCCAGCAGCGCTCGGGGCAGCTTCTACGAGCAGTACTTC; CDR3: CASSARGSFYEQYF; J: TRBJ2-7; D: .; length: 14; size: .; V: TRBV5-5
DNA: TGTGCCAGCAGCTTAGGCCATAACCGCTACGAGCAGTACTTC; CDR3: CASSLGHNRYEQYF; J: TRBJ2-7; D: .; length: 14; size: .; V: TRBV13
DNA: TGTGCCAGTAGTCCAGAGGGACAAAACTATGGCTACACCTTC; CDR3: CASSPEGQNYGYTF; J: TRBJ1-2; D: .; length: 14; size: once; V: TRBV19
DNA: TGCGCCAGCAGCCAAGATCCTGGGGATGAAAAACTGTTTTTT; CDR3: CASSQDPGDEKLFF; J: TRBJ1-4; D: .; length: 14; size: .; V: TRBV4-3
DNA: TGTGCCAGCGCGCGGGACACCCAAGAGACCCAGTACTTC; CDR3: CASARDTQETQYF; J: TRBJ2-5; D: .; length: 13; size: .; V: TRBV2
DNA: TGCGCCAGCAGCTTGGACGGGACCTCACCCTACGAGCAGTACTTC; CDR3: CASSLDGTSPYEQYF; J: TRBJ2-7; D: .; length: 15; size: .; V: TRBV5-1
DNA: TGTGCCAGCAGCCCAGGGACAGGGGCCTCCTACGAGCAGTACTTC; CDR3: CASSPGTGASYEQYF; J: TRBJ2-7; D: TRBD1; length: 15; size: .; V: TRBV7-8
DNA: TGCGCCAGCAGCTTTGGGAGCGCCTCTAGCACAGATACGCAGTATTTT; CDR3: CASSFGSASSTDTQYF; J: TRBJ2-3; D: .; length: 16; size: .; V: TRBV5-1
DNA: TGTGCCAGCAGTTACTCGAGGGGAAGGACTGAAGCTTTCTTT; CDR3: CASSYSRGRTEAFF; J: TRBJ1-1; D: .; length: 14; size: .; V: TRBV6-5